The rows below give T cell receptor beta chains drawn from one sample of a study of STAT5B mutations in CD4+ large granular lymphocyte leukemia. Produced via immunoSEQ multiplex PCR; TCRdb's table is partial and in-frame only. The sample lists over 25,000 clones, around 85% occurring once. Sequenced input: CD4+ T cells from blood buffy coats. The receptors here all came from a human donor in good health. CDR3s include the opening cysteine and the closing phenylalanine or tryptophan. Fields, in order: V gene, CDR3 protein.

TRBV30,CACNKGDSNQPQHF
TRBV28,CASSPPGHTYEQYF
TRBV14,CASSHVRQLSFTDTQYF
TRBV7-2,CASSSGTSGPAQYF
TRBV29-1,CSSGLGLAAETQYF
TRBV29-1,CSVGQRITDTQYF
TRBV30,CAWSVPPLNTIYF
TRBV30,CAWGRDSYYGYTF
TRBV19,CASSRGTGDMAQPQHF
TRBV4-2,CASSQEGRTSSTDTQYF
TRBV11-3,CASSLGLAGEETQYF
TRBV29-1,CSARGTDTQYF
TRBV2,CASSISGTVYEQYF
TRBV2,CASSELTGQGGYTF
TRBV7-2,CASSLGRETMFF
TRBV10-1,CASSVGLSMDEQFF
TRBV25-1,CASSEQGMENIQYF
TRBV28,CASSPGGSLYEQYF
TRBV19,CASNTGNSNQPQHF
TRBV4-1,CASRSTGGVGTGELFF
TRBV27,CASSFATGSPRKLFF
TRBV6-4,CASSDSTLVAVQETQYF
TRBV7-9,CASSYGPGQGQETQYF
TRBV4-1,CASSQDVRRTGGNPEAFF
TRBV27,CASSPLAAAGNEQFF
TRBV6-5,CASSPDRDYGYTF
TRBV7-8,CASSGTLWDSPGELFF
TRBV6-6,CASSYSGRGQGEQYF
TRBV6-5,CASSRTGSNYGYTF
TRBV19,CASSEGLAGNEQFF
TRBV2,CASSLAGYSGANVLTF
TRBV6-6,CASISSGLAYDEQFF
TRBV5-1,CASSLPSSFNEQYF
TRBV4-1,CASSSVSLAGVETQYF
TRBV6-5,CASRSSGNTIYF
TRBV28,CASTNPGGKDYGYTF
TRBV28,CASSASGAYSYEQYF
TRBV5-4,CASLSADSPGLQYF
TRBV14,CASIRPGTSGRACSYEQYF
TRBV2,CASSEGLVMNTEAFF
TRBV19,CASSTRTEAFF
TRBV20-1,CSATVTEAFF
TRBV11-2,CASSFSTSVTEQYF
TRBV7-8,CASSPRADRGGQPQHF
TRBV15,CATSRETQGWQPQHF
TRBV7-2,CASSGLAGVEETQYF
TRBV27,CASSTTDTQYF
TRBV11-2,CASSLGGGSYEQYF
TRBV2,CASSPRTSNQPQHF
TRBV5-1,CASSSRTVKNTEAFF
TRBV19,CASSISSGRAVDTQYF
TRBV10-3,CAIRTGNTGELFF
TRBV7-3,CASSSSGSNYGYTF
TRBV28,CASSFSFGQLDYGYTF
TRBV5-5,CASSLTRGQRSNQPQHF